These 21 T cell receptor beta chains were all obtained from the same sample, sequenced in a study of identical twins' blood T cells. TCRdb re-called the 5' RACE reads through MiXCR, storing one row per CDR3 protein. The table records fewer than 450,000 distinct CDR3 sequences, about 28% of them present only once. The sample comprised PBMCs. The receptors originated from a woman aged 18 to 50 in good health.

This chain links TRBV6-2 or TRBV6-3 with TRBJ2-3; D tentatively fits TRBD1 or TRBD2 (5 bases each). Germline V CDR1 and CDR2: MNHEY, SVGEGT. The CDR3 is 15 amino acids. V was trimmed by 6 bases and J by 4 bases, leaving 17 bases between them. In nucleotides, the CDR3 is TGTGCCAGCAGAGAGGGAGTTGAGGGGCCAGATACGCAGTATTTT. This codes for CASREGVEGPDTQYF.

The V and J genes are TRBV6-1 and TRBJ2-2; D not resolved. CDR3 length: 14 residues. From germline, CDR1 is MNHNS and CDR2 SASEGT. Trimming removed 6 bases from V and 1 base from J, with 9 bases in between. DNA of the CDR3: TGTGCCAGCAGCACAACTCGGAACACCGGGGAGCTGTTTTTT. Translation: CASSTTRNTGELFF.

The chain couples TRBV5-1 to TRBJ1-2; tentative D call: TRBD1 (6 bases). CDR3 length equals 14 residues. V gave up 2 bases and J gave up 2 bases, with 10 bases separating them. Germline CDR1 reads SGHRS; CDR2 reads YFSETQ. The CDR3 DNA reads as TGCGCCAGCAGCTTAATGGACAGCAACTATGGCTACACCTTC. It codes for CASSLMDSNYGYTF.

Only a few counts were recorded for this clonotype. The chain uses TRBV6-1 and TRBJ1-3, with no clear D. CDR1 and CDR2 (germline): MNHNS, SASEGT. This CDR3 comprises 15 residues. V shed 6 bases and J shed 2 bases, with 14 bases lying between them. The CDR3 region is CASSPLNQPGNTIYF. CDR3 in DNA: TGTGCCAGCAGCCCTTTAAACCAACCTGGAAACACCATATATTTT.

This clonotype was counted only a few times. The V and J genes are TRBV20-1 and TRBJ1-2; D is uncertain. V lost 3 bases, J lost 7 bases, and 12 bases lay in between. The CDR3 spans 12 residues. The germline gives CDR1 DFQATT, CDR2 SNEGSKA (reference sequence). The CDR3 sequence is CSASRRGPGYTF. The CDR3 DNA reads TGCAGTGCTAGTAGGCGAGGGCCTGGCTACACCTTC.

Of note for this clonotype: Germline is not matched at one junction end, which may reflect a read error. The rearrangement uses TRBV20-1 and TRBJ2-1, with TRBD2 matching 7 bases. The germline V gene has CDR1 DFQATT and CDR2 SNEGSKA (reference sequence). CDR3 length: 15 amino acids. CDR3 coding DNA: TGCAGTCCAAGATGCGGGACTACCTCCTGCAATGAGCAGTTCTTC. Protein sequence: CSPRCGTTSCNEQFF.

The V call is TRBV6-6, the J call TRBJ1-5; D unresolved. V was clipped by 0 bases and J by 2 bases, with 8 bases between them. CDR1 and CDR2 (germline): MNHNY, SVGAGI (reference sequence). The CDR3 spans 15 residues. The CDR3 reads CASSYSEGRNQPQHF. In DNA, the CDR3 is TGTGCCAGCAGTTACTCGGAAGGGCGCAATCAGCCCCAGCATTTT.

This clonotype appeared a few times. V usage is TRBV9 and J usage is TRBJ1-2, with D uncertain. This CDR3 is built from 11 residues. Trimming took off 10 bases at V and 1 base at J, with 8 bases between the two ends. CDR1 is SGDLS and CDR2 is YYNGEE in the germline V gene. The CDR3 loop reads CARTGNYGYTF. CDR3 coding DNA: TGTGCCCGAACGGGTAACTATGGCTACACCTTC.

This chain connects TRBV20-1 to TRBJ1-1, with a possible D match to TRBD1 (5 bases). CDR1 and CDR2 (germline): DFQATT, SNEGSKA (reference sequence). This CDR3 region has 14 residues. V was pared by 6 bases and J by 2 bases, with 16 bases between. The CDR3 sequence is CSAKIVTANTEAFF. Here the CDR3 DNA reads TGCAGTGCCAAGATCGTGACAGCAAACACTGAAGCTTTCTTT.

This clonotype was seen a few times. The rearrangement uses TRBV3-1 and TRBJ2-7; 7 nucleotides agree with TRBD2. The CDR3 is 13 residues long. Per the germline V gene, CDR1 is LGHDT and CDR2 is YNNKEL (reference sequence). Losses at the gene ends were 4 bases for V and 5 bases for J; bases not matched to a gene: 5. The CDR3: CASSRRAGNEQYF. CDR3 in DNA: TGTGCCAGCAGCCGCAGAGCGGGAAACGAGCAGTACTTC.

This clonotype showed up many times. The chain couples TRBV11-2 to TRBJ1-5; 7 nucleotides line up with TRBD1. From germline, CDR1 is SGHAT and CDR2 FQNNGV. V dropped 5 bases and J dropped 5; count of bases not matched to a gene: 3. This CDR3 spans 13 amino acids. The CDR3 DNA reads TGTGCCAGCAGCACCGACAGGGATCAGCCCCAGCATTTT. Its protein is CASSTDRDQPQHF.

This clonotype has only a few counts. This chain links TRBV20-1 with TRBJ2-2; D is ambiguous. Trimming shortened V by 0 bases and J by 5 bases, and 7 bases separated the two germline ends. CDR1 and CDR2 from the germline V gene are DFQATT and SNEGSKA (reference sequence). The CDR3 is made up of 13 amino acids. The CDR3 DNA reads TGCAGTGCTAGAGATCTCGTGACCGGGGAGCTGTTTTTT. It encodes CSARDLVTGELFF.

In its sample, this clonotype was seen a few times. This sequence joins TRBV2 and TRBJ1-1; 7 bases agree with TRBD1. Losses at the gene ends were 4 bases for V and 1 base for J; bases not matched to a gene: 9. Germline lookup yields CDR1 SNHLY and CDR2 FYNNEI. The CDR3 sequence is 16 residues long. CDR3 bases: TGTGCCAGCAGTGCACGACAGGGAATAACGAACACTGAAGCTTTCTTT. Encoded protein: CASSARQGITNTEAFF.

As regards this clonotype: This sequence may be a read error, since a much larger clone differs from it by one base. CDR3: CAGTEGETQYF. CDR3 in DNA: TGTGCCGGTACGGAGGGAGAGACCCAGTACTTC. The chain couples TRBV19 to TRBJ2-5; weak D call: TRBD2 (6 bases). Deletions cut 11 bases from V and 4 bases from J, with 11 bases between. CDR1 is LNHDA, CDR2 SQIVND, per germline (reference sequence). The CDR3 contains 11 residues.

The chain employs TRBV7-8 and TRBJ2-3; D unresolved. The CDR3 is made up of 12 amino acids. In germline, CDR1 is SGHVS, CDR2 FQNEAQ. The V end was cut by 8 bases, the J end by 4 bases, with 10 bases between. The CDR3 loop reads CASALSADTQYF. The CDR3 DNA sequence: TGTGCCAGCGCGCTTTCGGCAGATACGCAGTATTTT.

V usage is TRBV29-1 and J usage is TRBJ1-2, with D unclear. The germline V gene encodes CDR1 SQVTM and CDR2 ANQGSEA. The V and J ends lost 7 bases and 3 bases respectively, with 18 bases between them. This CDR3 region has 14 residues. The CDR3 DNA is TGCAGCGCTGACGTAGACGGACTGTACTATGGCTACACCTTC. Translation: CSADVDGLYYGYTF.

With regard to this clonotype: Compared with germline, one end of the junction differs, possibly owing to a read error. The chain recombines TRBV20-1 with TRBJ2-7, with D uncertain. This CDR3 region has 12 residues. Germline CDR1 is DFQATT and CDR2 is SNEGSKA (reference sequence). The CDR3 coding sequence is TGCATTGCTAGAGTTTCCGGGTTGGAGCAGTACTTC. Translated: CIARVSGLEQYF.

In DNA, the CDR3 is TGTGCCACCAGTTCCCTCAACACAGGCGTCTGGACGCAGTATTTT. It encodes CATSSLNTGVWTQYF. J is TRBJ2-3 and V is TRBV24-1; D might be TRBD1 (5 bases). The CDR3 has 15 amino acids. Germline CDR1 and CDR2: KGHDR and SFDVKD. Trimming pared 6 bases from V and 9 bases from J, leaving 21 bases between.

This clonotype turned up a few times. The chain uses TRBV7-3 and TRBJ2-3, with a tentative D call TRBD2 (5 bases). CDR3 length: 12 residues. Germline assignment: CDR1 SGHTA and CDR2 FQGTGA. V was pared by 5 bases and J by 14 bases, with 17 bases between. CDR3 in amino acids: CASSLGLGFRYF. DNA of the CDR3: TGTGCCAGCAGCCTCGGACTGGGGTTTAGGTATTTT.

V and J are TRBV20-1 and TRBJ1-1; D not certain. Trimming cost V 5 bases and J 0 bases, with 10 bases left between them. The CDR3 runs 13 residues. Germline values: CDR1 DFQATT, CDR2 SNEGSKA (reference sequence). The CDR3 DNA reads as TGCAGTGCTCTTAGGCCGATGAACACTGAAGCTTTCTTT. As protein: CSALRPMNTEAFF.

The table lists this clonotype with a few counts. The V and J genes are TRBV3-1 and TRBJ1-2, with a tentative D call TRBD1 (5 bases). The CDR3 has 13 residues. Trimming removed 4 bases at V and 6 bases at J, with 12 bases between. Germline CDR1 and CDR2: LGHDT and YNNKEL (reference sequence). The CDR3 here is CASSRRGVDGYTF. The CDR3 DNA sequence: TGTGCCAGCAGCCGGCGGGGGGTAGATGGCTACACCTTC.